The source of this TCR beta chain is a study of blood T cell repertoires in COVID-19. Study as a whole: Material from acute and convalescent COVID-19 was sourced from the United States, Italy and Spain. T cells, B-cell-depleted T cells, or PBMCs provided the cDNA or gDNA that served as material.

Per the study methods: Amplification of reference gene primers provided the estimated nucleated cell counts. Only in-frame clones appear in the TCRdb table, and some are missing; sequencing was by immunoSEQ multiplex PCR. V, J and clone size derive from that table, while D and trimming were established from the DNA sequence. The data show roughly 180,000 clones, about 88% seen once. The CDR3 totals 14 residues. V lost 4 bases to trimming and J lost 3 bases, with 11 bases between them. CDR1 and CDR2 from the germline V gene are SGDLS and YYNGEE. Input material: peripheral blood. The sequence was obtained from a man between 65 and 85 years old with active or convalescent COVID-19. The chain recombines TRBV9 with TRBJ2-1, with TRBD1 as a possible D gene (6 bases). Here the CDR3 reads CASSSDSNYNEQFF. The CDR3 region has the DNA TGTGCCAGCAGCTCGGACAGCAACTACAATGAGCAGTTCTTC.